This TCR beta chain was found in a study of STAT5B mutations in CD4+ large granular lymphocyte leukemia. Whole-study results and caveats: TRBV06-family usage was enriched in top patient clones (8/27) versus controls (2/35).

Note on this clone: Antigen unknown.

This was a survey-level run. Study processing details: Lowest detectable productive clonotype frequency was 2.59 x 10-5. Some clones are missing from TCRdb's copy, which holds only in-frame ones; the method was immunoSEQ multiplex PCR. D and trimming come from the DNA, and the V and J calls and clone size come from that table. Among tens of thousands of clones, 65% to 70% were seen once, and the ten largest hold 1.5% to 2%. Germline V gives CDR1 MNHNS, CDR2 SASEGT. The CDR3 has 12 amino acids. V dropped 10 bases and J dropped 0 bases, with 8 bases sitting between them. Sequencing was done on a sample of CD4+ T cells from blood buffy coats. V and J are TRBV6-1 and TRBJ2-3; D possibly corresponds to TRBD1 (6 bases). The clonotype comes from a human donor in good health. The CDR3 bases are TGTGCCATACAGGGTAGCACAGATACGCAGTATTTT. Translated: CAIQGSTDTQYF.